The 2 T cell receptor beta chains below come from one sample, sequenced in a study of CD8+ T cells in alopecia areata. As to treatment: oral pan-JAK inhibitor, 5-10 mg twice daily. cDNA serving as the sequencing template came from extracted, reverse transcribed RNA. Repertoires were generated with immunoSEQ multiplex PCR, while TCRdb's copy carries only in-frame clones and drops some. The sample lists over 100,000 clones, more than 40% occurring once. Sequenced material: CD4+ T cells sorted from blood, taken at week 4, from a patient treated with tofacitinib. The receptors derive from a human donor with alopecia areata.

The genes are TRBV6-5 and TRBJ1-2; 8 nucleotides align to TRBD1. CDR3 length: 15 residues. The V gene's germline CDR1 is MNHEY and CDR2 SVGAGI. The J segment lost 4 bases and the V segment lost 4 bases, leaving 8 bases of the junction unmatched. In nucleotides, the CDR3 is TGTGCCAGCAGTTCTGGGGCAGGGGGCAGCTATGGCTACACCTTC. It translates to CASSSGAGGSYGYTF.

The chain carries TRBV29-1 and TRBJ1-1; 9 nucleotides align to TRBD1. CDR3 length equals 14 residues. Germline-derived CDR1 and CDR2 are SQVTM and ANQGSEA. V shed 7 bases, J shed 4 bases, and the junction held 10 bases outside the gene matches. The CDR3 DNA reads as TGCAGCGAACAGGGGGCTTCGATAGGCACTGAAGCTTTCTTT. Encoded protein: CSEQGASIGTEAFF. Drawing the rest from reference TRBV29-1 and TRBJ1-1, the complete variable domain is SAVISQKPSRDICQRGTSLTIQCQVDSQVTMMFWYRQQPGQSLTLIATANQGSEATYESGFVIDKFPISRPNLTFSTLTVSNMSPEDSSIYLCSEQGASIGTEAFFGQGTRLTVV.